The subject of this entry is one T cell receptor beta chain. The V end was cut by 6 bases, the J end by 11 bases, with 20 bases between. Germline CDR1 and CDR2: MNHNY and SVGAGI (reference sequence). CDR3 length: 15 amino acids. Some clones are missing from TCRdb's copy, which holds only in-frame ones; the method was immunoSEQ multiplex PCR. There are tens of thousands of clones in the sample; 80% to 90% occur only once, and about 0.38% lies in the top ten. This entry comes from a study of T cell changes during pregnancy in multiple sclerosis. The chain uses TRBV6-6 and TRBJ1-6, with D tentatively TRBD1 (5 bases). The receptor's source is a female donor with multiple sclerosis, enrolled in a pregnancy study. Material: CD4+ T cells from peripheral blood mononuclear cells, obtained in the third trimester of pregnancy. CDR3 amino acids: CASSPGQWIGAPLHF. The CDR3 DNA reads TGTGCCAGCAGCCCCGGACAATGGATTGGAGCACCCCTCCACTTT.